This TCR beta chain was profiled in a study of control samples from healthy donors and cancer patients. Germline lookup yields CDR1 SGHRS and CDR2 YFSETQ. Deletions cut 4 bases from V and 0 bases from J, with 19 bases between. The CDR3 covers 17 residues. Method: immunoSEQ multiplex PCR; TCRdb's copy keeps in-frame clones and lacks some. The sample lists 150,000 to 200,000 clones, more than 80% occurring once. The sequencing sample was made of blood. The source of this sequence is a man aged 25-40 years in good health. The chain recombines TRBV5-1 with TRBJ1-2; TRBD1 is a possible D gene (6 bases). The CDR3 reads CASSLPPRTASNYGYTF. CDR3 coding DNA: TGCGCCAGCAGCCTCCCCCCCAGGACAGCTTCTAACTATGGCTACACCTTC.